A selection of T cell receptor beta chains follows, all from one sample in a study of Graves' ophthalmopathy and Graves' hyperthyroidism. TCRdb passed the multiplex PCR reads through MiXCR, listing each CDR3 protein once. The sample gives hundreds of thousands of distinct CDR3 sequences, over 15% of which show up once; around 6.6% is in the top ten. Sequencing was performed on peripheral blood. These receptors were taken from a woman younger than 30 with stable Graves' hyperthyroidism. CDR3s include the opening cysteine and the closing phenylalanine or tryptophan. Fields, in order: clone size, D gene, J gene, V gene, CDR3 protein, CDR3 DNA. A D gene is named only where the DNA matches it firmly. Only part of the rows carry a size: once, few, many, or a class if the clone is expanded.

clone_size: many; d_call: -; j_call: TRBJ1-2; v_call: TRBV5-5; cdr3_aa: CASSLEVHPRDYGYTF; cdr3_nt: TGTGCCAGCAGCTTGGAGGTACACCCGAGGGACTATGGCTACACCTTC
clone_size: many; d_call: TRBD1; j_call: TRBJ1-1; v_call: TRBV12-5; cdr3_aa: CASGLERTGTNTEAFF; cdr3_nt: TGTGCTAGTGGTTTGGAACGGACAGGGACGAACACTGAAGCTTTCTTT
clone_size: many; d_call: -; j_call: TRBJ1-1; v_call: TRBV9; cdr3_aa: CASSVRTDLNTEAFF; cdr3_nt: TGTGCCAGCAGCGTACGGACAGACCTGAACACTGAAGCTTTCTTT
clone_size: -; d_call: TRBD2; j_call: TRBJ2-7; v_call: TRBV10-3; cdr3_aa: CAIRDRKAGGQSYEQYF; cdr3_nt: TGTGCCATCAGGGATCGAAAGGCGGGAGGGCAATCCTACGAGCAGTACTTC
clone_size: many; d_call: -; j_call: TRBJ1-1; v_call: TRBV19; cdr3_aa: CASIGEMNTEAFF; cdr3_nt: TGTGCCAGTATAGGGGAGATGAACACTGAAGCTTTCTTT
clone_size: many; d_call: TRBD1; j_call: TRBJ1-6; v_call: TRBV12-3/TRBV12-4; cdr3_aa: CASSPQAGGWSPLHF; cdr3_nt: TGTGCCAGCAGTCCCCAGGCAGGGGGCTGGTCACCCCTCCACTTT
clone_size: -; d_call: -; j_call: TRBJ2-2; v_call: TRBV7-9; cdr3_aa: CASSLVADTGELFF; cdr3_nt: TGTGCCAGCAGTTTAGTAGCTGATACCGGGGAGCTGTTTTTT
clone_size: many; d_call: TRBD1; j_call: TRBJ2-7; v_call: TRBV12-3/TRBV12-4; cdr3_aa: CASSLRQGSSYEQYF; cdr3_nt: TGTGCCAGCAGTTTAAGACAGGGCAGCTCCTACGAGCAGTACTTC
clone_size: many; d_call: -; j_call: TRBJ1-3; v_call: TRBV7-8; cdr3_aa: CASSLGRGGAGHVISGNTIYF; cdr3_nt: TGTGCCAGCAGCTTAGGTAGGGGAGGGGCCGGCCATGTCATCTCTGGAAACACCATATATTTT
clone_size: many; d_call: TRBD2; j_call: TRBJ2-7; v_call: TRBV6-2/TRBV6-3; cdr3_aa: CATRTSGPNEQYF; cdr3_nt: TGTGCCACCCGGACTAGCGGGCCTAACGAGCAGTACTTC
clone_size: -; d_call: -; j_call: TRBJ2-2; v_call: TRBV25-1; cdr3_aa: CASSAGRDTGELFF; cdr3_nt: TGTGCCAGCAGTGCGGGCAGAGACACCGGGGAGCTGTTTTTT
clone_size: many; d_call: -; j_call: TRBJ1-2; v_call: TRBV29-1; cdr3_aa: CSVVTGYGYTF; cdr3_nt: TGCAGCGTTGTCACAGGCTATGGCTACACCTTC
clone_size: many; d_call: -; j_call: TRBJ1-6; v_call: TRBV5-6; cdr3_aa: CASSFGTAYNSPLHF; cdr3_nt: TGTGCCAGCAGCTTCGGGACTGCATATAATTCACCCCTCCACTTT
clone_size: few; d_call: -; j_call: TRBJ1-1; v_call: TRBV19; cdr3_aa: CASIRLNTEAFF; cdr3_nt: TGTGCCAGTATACGATTGAACACTGAAGCTTTCTTT
clone_size: many; d_call: TRBD1; j_call: TRBJ2-2; v_call: TRBV7-7; cdr3_aa: CASSLGTENTGELFF; cdr3_nt: TGTGCTAGCAGCCTTGGGACAGAGAACACCGGGGAGCTGTTTTTT
clone_size: few; d_call: TRBD1; j_call: TRBJ2-2; v_call: TRBV7-2; cdr3_aa: CASSRRQGRTGELFF; cdr3_nt: TGTGCCAGCAGCCGCAGACAGGGGAGGACCGGGGAGCTGTTTTTT
clone_size: many; d_call: TRBD1; j_call: TRBJ2-7; v_call: TRBV20-1; cdr3_aa: CSARTGDYEQYF; cdr3_nt: TGCAGTGCAAGGACAGGGGACTACGAGCAGTACTTC
clone_size: -; d_call: TRBD1; j_call: TRBJ2-7; v_call: TRBV7-8; cdr3_aa: CASRPRQGGYEQYF; cdr3_nt: TGTGCCAGCAGGCCCCGACAGGGCGGCTACGAGCAGTACTTC